These 7 T cell receptor beta chains share one sample of origin, sequenced in a study of blood T cell repertoires in COVID-19. Assay used: immunoSEQ multiplex PCR; TCRdb lists only in-frame clones, some missing. Of nearly 350,000 clones listed, roughly 84% are singletons. The specimen was PBMCs or T cells enriched from blood (not recorded which). The origin of the receptors is a woman younger than 45 who had recovered from COVID-19.

The genes are TRBV11-3 and TRBJ2-3; weak D call: TRBD2 (6 bases). Per germline, CDR1 SGHNT and CDR2 YENEEA. There are 16 residues in the CDR3. Trimming stripped 6 bases from V and 6 bases from J, with 22 bases between. In nucleotides, the CDR3 is TGTGCCAGCAGTCACGACCGGGACTCTAGGTCGGATACGCAGTATTTT. As protein: CASSHDRDSRSDTQYF.

The CDR3 bases are TGTGCCATCAGTACCACCCCAACAGGTACAAGCTCCTACGAGCAGTACTTC. Amino acid sequence: CAISTTPTGTSSYEQYF. This chain joins TRBV10-3 and TRBJ2-7; D may be TRBD1 (5 bases). CDR3 length equals 17 residues. Germline V lookup: CDR1 ENHRY, CDR2 SYGVKD. V was pared by 5 bases and J by 0 bases, with 20 bases between.

The chain uses TRBV15 and TRBJ1-2, with D maybe TRBD1 (5 bases). Deletions cut 0 bases from V and 4 bases from J, with 12 bases between. This CDR3 contains 15 residues. Germline CDR1 reads LNHNV; CDR2 reads YYDKDF (reference sequence). The CDR3 nucleotides are TGTGCCACCAGCAGAGAAAGGACAAGCCTCTATGGCTACACCTTC. It is translated as CATSRERTSLYGYTF.

The genes are TRBV7-2 and TRBJ1-2; D perhaps matches TRBD1 (5 bases). CDR1 SGHTA and CDR2 FQGNSA come from the germline V gene. The CDR3 totals 16 residues. Trimming took off 2 bases at V and 2 bases at J, with 15 bases between the two ends. The CDR3 DNA reads TGTGCCAGCAGCTTATCTCTTGGCAGGGAAAACTATGGCTACACCTTC. Translation gives CASSLSLGRENYGYTF.

The genes are TRBV29-1 and TRBJ1-4, with TRBD1 matching 8 bases. Germline CDR1 is SQVTM and CDR2 is ANQGSEA. This CDR3 spans 13 amino acids. Unmatched junction bases numbered 7, after V lost 6 bases and J lost 7 bases. As DNA, the CDR3 is TGCAGCGTCGCCCAGGGGGCTTTTGAAAAACTGTTTTTT. It is translated as CSVAQGAFEKLFF.

The chain links TRBV2 to TRBJ2-5; tentatively, D is TRBD1 (5 bases). The CDR3 sequence is 14 residues long. Germline assignment: CDR1 SNHLY and CDR2 FYNNEI. V was clipped by 1 base and J by 1 base, with 7 bases between them. The CDR3 region is CASSEGQSQETQYF. DNA of the CDR3: TGTGCCAGCAGTGAAGGACAGTCCCAAGAGACCCAGTACTTC.

This chain connects TRBV4-1 to TRBJ1-4, with D possibly being TRBD1 (5 bases). V lost 4 bases and J lost 8, with 14 bases in between. CDR1 and CDR2 (germline): MGHRA, YSYEKL. This CDR3 is built from 14 residues. The CDR3 loop reads CASSPGAGMEKLFF. CDR3 DNA: TGCGCCAGCAGCCCCGGGGCGGGAATGGAAAAACTGTTTTTT.